The clone carrying this TCR beta chain has at least ten counts. Its antigen remains unknown. This specimen belongs to a study of post-analysis software for immune sequencing data. Study observations and caveats: Higher frequency in patients than in controls was seen for roughly five TRBV segments, with TRBV5-6, TRBV5-1 and TRBV20-1 among them.

Unique molecular identifiers were carried by the TCR beta cDNA libraries. Via MiXCR, TCRdb re-called the PCR reads, giving one row per CDR3 protein. This table holds a few hundred thousand distinct CDR3 sequences, roughly a third found once. In germline, CDR1 is SGHRS, CDR2 YFSETQ. CDR3 length: 16 residues. Trimming removed 0 bases from V and 2 bases from J, with 14 bases in between. The chain is built from TRBV5-1 and TRBJ1-1, with TRBD1 as a possible D gene (6 bases). The source of this sequence is a girl aged 10-17 years with multiple sclerosis. The specimen sequenced was blood. The CDR3: CASSLVLGARNTEAFF. The CDR3 DNA reads as TGCGCCAGCAGCTTGGTATTGGGGGCCCGAAACACTGAAGCTTTCTTT. Full variable domain (outside the CDR3, taken from reference TRBV5-1 and TRBJ1-1): KAGVTQTPRYLIKTRGQQVTLSCSPISGHRSVSWYQQTPGQGLQFLFEYFSETQRNKGNFPGRFSGRQFSNSRSEMNVSTLELGDSALYLCASSLVLGARNTEAFFGQGTRLTVV.